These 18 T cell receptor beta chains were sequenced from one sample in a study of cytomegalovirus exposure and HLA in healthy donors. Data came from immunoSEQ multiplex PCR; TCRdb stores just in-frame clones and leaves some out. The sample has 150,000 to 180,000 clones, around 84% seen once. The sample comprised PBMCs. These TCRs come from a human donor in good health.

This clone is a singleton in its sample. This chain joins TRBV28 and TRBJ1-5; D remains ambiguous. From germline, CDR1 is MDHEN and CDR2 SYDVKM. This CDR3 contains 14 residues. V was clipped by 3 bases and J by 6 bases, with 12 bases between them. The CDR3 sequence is CASSFGGPGQPQHF. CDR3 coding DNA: TGTGCCAGCAGTTTTGGAGGGCCCGGTCAGCCCCAGCATTTT.

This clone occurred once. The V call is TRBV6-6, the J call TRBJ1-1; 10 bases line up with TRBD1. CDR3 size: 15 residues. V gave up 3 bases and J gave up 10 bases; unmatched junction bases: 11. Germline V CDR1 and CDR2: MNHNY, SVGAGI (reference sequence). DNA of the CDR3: TGTGCCAGCAGTTATCCCGCGACAGGGGGCGCGGGAGCTTTCTTT. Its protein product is CASSYPATGGAGAFF.

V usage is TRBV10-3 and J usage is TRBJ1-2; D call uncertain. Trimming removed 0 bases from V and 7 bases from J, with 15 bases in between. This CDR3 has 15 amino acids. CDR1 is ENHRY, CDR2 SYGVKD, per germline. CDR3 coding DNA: TGTGCCATCAGTGAGTCTGGCAAATCTTCGTCTGGCTACACCTTC. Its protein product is CAISESGKSSSGYTF.

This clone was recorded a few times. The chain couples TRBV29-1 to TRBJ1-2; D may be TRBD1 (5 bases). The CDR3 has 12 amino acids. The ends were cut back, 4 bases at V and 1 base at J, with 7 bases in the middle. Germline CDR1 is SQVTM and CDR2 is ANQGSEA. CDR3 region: CSVARDNYGYTF. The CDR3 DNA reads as TGCAGCGTTGCCAGGGATAACTATGGCTACACCTTC.

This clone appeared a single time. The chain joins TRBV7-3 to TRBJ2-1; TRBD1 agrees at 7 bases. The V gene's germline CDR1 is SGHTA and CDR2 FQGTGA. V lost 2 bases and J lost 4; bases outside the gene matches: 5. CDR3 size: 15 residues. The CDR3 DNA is TGTGCCAGCAGCTTACGGGGACAGAAATACAATGAGCAGTTCTTC. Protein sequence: CASSLRGQKYNEQFF.

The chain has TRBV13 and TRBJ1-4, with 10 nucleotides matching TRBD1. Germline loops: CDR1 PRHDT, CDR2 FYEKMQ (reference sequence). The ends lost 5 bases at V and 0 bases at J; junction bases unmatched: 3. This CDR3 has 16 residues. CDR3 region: CASSEGTGATNEKLFF. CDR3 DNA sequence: TGTGCCAGCAGCGAGGGGACAGGGGCAACTAATGAAAAACTGTTTTTT. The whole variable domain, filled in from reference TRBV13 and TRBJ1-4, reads AAGVIQSPRHLIKEKRETATLKCYPIPRHDTVYWYQQGPGQDPQFLISFYEKMQSDKGSIPDRFSAQQFSDYHSELNMSSLELGDSALYFCASSEGTGATNEKLFFGSGTQLSVL.

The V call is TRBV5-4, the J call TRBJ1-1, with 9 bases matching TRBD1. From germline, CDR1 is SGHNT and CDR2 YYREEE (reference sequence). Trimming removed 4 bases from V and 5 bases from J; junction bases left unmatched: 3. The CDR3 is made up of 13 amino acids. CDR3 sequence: CASSRTGVTEAFF. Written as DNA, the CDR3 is TGTGCCAGCAGCCGGACAGGGGTAACTGAAGCTTTCTTT.

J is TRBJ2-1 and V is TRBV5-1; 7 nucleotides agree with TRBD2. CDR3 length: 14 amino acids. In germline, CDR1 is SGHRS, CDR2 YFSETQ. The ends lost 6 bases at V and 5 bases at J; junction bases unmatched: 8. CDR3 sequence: CASKRASGNNEQFF. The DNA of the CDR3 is TGCGCCAGCAAACGGGCTAGCGGAAACAATGAGCAGTTCTTC.

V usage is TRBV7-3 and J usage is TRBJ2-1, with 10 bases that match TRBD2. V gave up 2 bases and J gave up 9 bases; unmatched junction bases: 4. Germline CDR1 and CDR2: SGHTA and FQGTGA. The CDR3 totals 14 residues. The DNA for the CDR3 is TGTGCCAGCAGCTTAGAGCGGGGGGGAGTTGAGCAGTTCTTC. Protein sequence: CASSLERGGVEQFF.

CDR3 loop: CASSQSGGTFRNGYTF. In DNA, the CDR3 is TGTGCCAGCAGCCAGAGCGGCGGGACCTTCAGGAACGGCTACACCTTC. The chain carries TRBV14 and TRBJ1-2; D possibly corresponds to TRBD1 (5 bases). The V end lost 3 bases, the J end lost 8 bases, and 22 bases lay between the germline ends. The CDR3 runs to 16 residues. The germline V gene encodes CDR1 SGHDN and CDR2 FVKESK.

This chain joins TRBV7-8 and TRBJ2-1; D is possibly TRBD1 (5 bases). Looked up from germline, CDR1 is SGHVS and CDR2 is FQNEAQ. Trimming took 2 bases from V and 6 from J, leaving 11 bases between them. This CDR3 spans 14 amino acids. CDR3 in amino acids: CASSLRVGRNEQFF. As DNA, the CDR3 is TGTGCCAGCAGCTTAAGGGTGGGGCGCAATGAGCAGTTCTTC.

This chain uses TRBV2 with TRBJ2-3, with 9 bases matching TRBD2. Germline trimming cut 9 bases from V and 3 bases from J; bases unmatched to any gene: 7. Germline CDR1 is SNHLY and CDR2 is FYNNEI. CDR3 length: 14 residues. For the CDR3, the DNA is TGTGCCAGTCAACTAGCGGGCATTACAGATACGCAGTATTTT. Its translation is CASQLAGITDTQYF.

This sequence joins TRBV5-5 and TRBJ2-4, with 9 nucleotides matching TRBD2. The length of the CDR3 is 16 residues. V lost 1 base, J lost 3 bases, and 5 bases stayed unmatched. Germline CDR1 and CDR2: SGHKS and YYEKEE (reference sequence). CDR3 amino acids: CASSLTGTSNKNIQYF. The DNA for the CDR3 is TGTGCCAGCAGCTTGACCGGGACTAGCAACAAAAACATTCAGTACTTC.

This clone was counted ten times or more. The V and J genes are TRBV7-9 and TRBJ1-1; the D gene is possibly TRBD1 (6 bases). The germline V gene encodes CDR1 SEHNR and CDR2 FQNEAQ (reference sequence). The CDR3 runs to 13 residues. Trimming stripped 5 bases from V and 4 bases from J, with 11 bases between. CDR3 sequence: CASSRGEGTEAFF. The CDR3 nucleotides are TGTGCCAGCAGCAGGGGGGAGGGCACTGAAGCTTTCTTT.

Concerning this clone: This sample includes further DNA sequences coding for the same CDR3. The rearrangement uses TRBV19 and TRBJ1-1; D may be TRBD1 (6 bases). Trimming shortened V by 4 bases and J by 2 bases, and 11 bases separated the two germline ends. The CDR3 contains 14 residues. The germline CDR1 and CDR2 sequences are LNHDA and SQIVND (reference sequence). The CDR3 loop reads CASSTRGGNTEAFF. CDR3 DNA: TGTGCCAGTAGTACCAGGGGCGGCAACACTGAAGCTTTCTTT.

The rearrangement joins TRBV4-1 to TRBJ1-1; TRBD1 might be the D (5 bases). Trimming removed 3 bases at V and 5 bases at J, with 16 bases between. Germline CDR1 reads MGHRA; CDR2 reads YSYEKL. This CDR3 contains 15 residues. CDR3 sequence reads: CASSQFGGVVTEAFF. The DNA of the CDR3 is TGCGCCAGCAGCCAGTTTGGGGGGGTAGTGACTGAAGCTTTCTTT.

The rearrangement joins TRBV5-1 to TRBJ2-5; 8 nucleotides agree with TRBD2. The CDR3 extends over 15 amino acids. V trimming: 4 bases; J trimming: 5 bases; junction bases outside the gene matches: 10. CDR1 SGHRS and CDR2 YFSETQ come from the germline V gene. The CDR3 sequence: CASSQGLGLGETQYF. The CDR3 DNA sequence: TGCGCCAGCAGCCAGGGACTAGGGCTAGGCGAGACCCAGTACTTC.

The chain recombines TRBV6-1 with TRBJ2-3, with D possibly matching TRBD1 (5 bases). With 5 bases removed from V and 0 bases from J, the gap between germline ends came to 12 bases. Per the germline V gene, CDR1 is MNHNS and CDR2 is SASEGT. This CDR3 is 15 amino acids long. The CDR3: CASSLLQVSTDTQYF. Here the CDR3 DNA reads TGTGCCAGCAGTTTATTACAGGTTAGCACAGATACGCAGTATTTT.